This is a list of T cell receptor beta chains from one sample in a study of early T cells in non-severe SARS-CoV-2 infection. TCRdb recomputed calls from the 5' RACE reads with MiXCR, one row per CDR3 protein. The sample yields approximately 35,000 distinct CDR3 sequences, roughly 6.6% seen once. The specimen was whole blood, collected at baseline. These receptors originate from an adult who was a healthcare worker with PCR-confirmed SARS-CoV-2 infection or an uninfected control (not recorded which). The CDR3 runs from the conserved cysteine through the conserved F or W. A D gene is named only where the DNA matches it firmly. Only some rows state a clone size, as once, few, many or a class for expanded clones.

TRBJ1-2 few TRBV29-1 13 TRBD1 TGCAGCGATCGACAGGGCTCGTCGGAGGGCTACACCTTC CSDRQGSSEGYTF
TRBJ2-7 - TRBV7-6 15 - TGTGCCAGCAGCTTAGACACCGGGGTCCCCTACGAGCAGTACTTC CASSLDTGVPYEQYF
TRBJ2-1 - TRBV7-9 17 - TGTGCCAGCAGCTTATTAGGAGGGGCGCTCTCCTACAATGAGCAGTTCTTC CASSLLGGALSYNEQFF
TRBJ1-4 many TRBV6-5 14 TRBD1 TGTGCCAGCAGTTATAGGACAGGCGGTGAAAAACTGTTTTTT CASSYRTGGEKLFF
TRBJ2-1 - TRBV5-1 15 - TGCGCCAGCAGCTTGGCCTTAACGAACAACAATGAGCAGTTCTTC CASSLALTNNNEQFF
TRBJ1-2 - TRBV27 12 - TGTGCCAGCCGCGGAGAGAACTATGGCTACACCTTC CASRGENYGYTF
TRBJ2-4 medium-sized TRBV5-5 16 TRBD2 TGTGCCACCGGGGAATTGACTAGCGGGAGGAAAAACATTCAGTACTTC CATGELTSGRKNIQYF
TRBJ2-1 many TRBV20-1 14 TRBD1 TGCAGTGCCCCAAAGACAGGGTTTTTCAATGAGCAGTTCTTC CSAPKTGFFNEQFF
TRBJ1-1 few TRBV19 12 - TGTGCCAGTAGTTGGTCGAGGGTTGAAGCTTTCTTT CASSWSRVEAFF
TRBJ1-1 many TRBV29-1 13 - TGCAGCGTAGGCGGACAATTGAACACTGAAGCTTTCTTT CSVGGQLNTEAFF
TRBJ2-4 few TRBV6-1 15 - TGTGCCAGCAGACCGACAGTTGTAGCCAAAAACATTCAGTACTTC CASRPTVVAKNIQYF
TRBJ2-2 - TRBV29-1 12 - TGCAGCGTTGACAGGGGAAACGGGGAGCTGTTTTTT CSVDRGNGELFF
TRBJ1-6 many TRBV25-1 15 - TGTGCCAGCAGTGAATCCGGACGGATGAATTCACCCCTCCACTTT CASSESGRMNSPLHF
TRBJ2-7 few TRBV20-1 15 - TGCAGTGCTAGCCCCCGGGGTCGGGGTTCCTACGAGCAGTACTTC CSASPRGRGSYEQYF
TRBJ2-3 many TRBV7-8 16 TRBD2 TGTGCCAGCAGCTTATCGTGGGGACTAGGCACAGATACGCAGTATTTT CASSLSWGLGTDTQYF
TRBJ2-1 many TRBV20-1 16 TRBD2 TGCAGTGCTAGAGATCCAGCGGGAGGGCGAGGCTGGGAGCAGTTCTTC CSARDPAGGRGWEQFF
TRBJ1-5 many TRBV6-2/TRBV6-3 20 TRBD1 TGTGCCAGCAGTTACTCCACCCGTCGACAGGGGCCGCGAGGGAATCAGCCCCAGCATTTT CASSYSTRRQGPRGNQPQHF
TRBJ1-4 - TRBV28 22 - TGTGCCAGCAGTTTTCCTCCAGGAGGAGTTGGGTCGTGGGGCACAACTAATGAAAAACTGTTTTTT CASSFPPGGVGSWGTTNEKLFF
TRBJ1-4 - TRBV14 16 - TGTGCCAGCAGCCAAGATCGGGCGCGGCGGGGCGAAAAACTGTTTTTT CASSQDRARRGEKLFF
TRBJ2-1 many TRBV20-1 15 TRBD2 TGCAGTGCTCTTGGACTAGCGGGACGGGAAAATGAGCAGTTCTTC CSALGLAGRENEQFF
TRBJ1-1 - TRBV5-1 14 TRBD1 TGCGCCAGCACAGACACAGGGGGCTCGACTGAAGCTTTCTTT CASTDTGGSTEAFF
TRBJ2-6 - TRBV4-3 16 - TGCGCCAGCAGCCAAGATTGGACAGCTGGGGCCAACGTCCTGACTTTC CASSQDWTAGANVLTF
TRBJ2-7 - TRBV13 15 TRBD2 TGTGCCAGCTTCGTTAGCGGGAGTTTGGGCTACGAGCAGTACTTC CASFVSGSLGYEQYF
TRBJ1-4 many TRBV4-3 16 - TGCGCCAGCAGCCAATCACGGCAGCCGGCTAATGAAAAACTGTTTTTT CASSQSRQPANEKLFF
TRBJ2-7 many TRBV3-1 15 TRBD2 TGTGCCAGCAGCCGGGGCGGGAGCGGGAGCTACGAGCAGTACTTC CASSRGGSGSYEQYF
TRBJ2-5 few TRBV28 14 - TGTGCCAGCAGTTTCTCAGAGAATCAAGAGACCCAGTACTTC CASSFSENQETQYF
TRBJ2-1 many TRBV12-3/TRBV12-4 12 TRBD2 TGTGCCAGCAGGTCTAGCGGGAGACAACAGTTCTTC CASRSSGRQQFF
TRBJ2-2 many TRBV4-1 18 TRBD2 TGCGCCAGCAGCCAAGATAGGGCTAGCGGGAGTATTTCAGGGGAGCTGTTTTTT CASSQDRASGSISGELFF
TRBJ1-5 - TRBV20-1 12 TRBD1 TGCAGTACGGGACAGGGAGATCAGCCCCAGCATTTT CSTGQGDQPQHF
TRBJ2-5 many TRBV11-2 15 TRBD1 TGTGCCAGCAGCTTCTCAGGGGGCCTACAAGAGACCCAGTACTTC CASSFSGGLQETQYF
TRBJ2-2 - TRBV7-2 14 - TGTGCCAGCAGCTCATTGACGAACACCGGGGAGCTGTTTTTT CASSSLTNTGELFF
TRBJ2-5 many TRBV7-9 18 TRBD2 TGTGCCAGCAGCCAACGACAGGGACTAGCGGGAGTTATGGAGACCCAGTACTTC CASSQRQGLAGVMETQYF
TRBJ1-1 many TRBV7-2 12 - TGTGCCAGCAGCTTTACGAACACTGAAGCTTTCTTT CASSFTNTEAFF
TRBJ2-3 few TRBV19 15 - TGTGCCAGTAGTAGGATCGGGGGTGGCACAGATACGCAGTATTTT CASSRIGGGTDTQYF
TRBJ1-5 few TRBV19 15 - TGTGCCAGTAGTACAGGACCATATAGCAATCAGCCCCAGCATTTT CASSTGPYSNQPQHF
TRBJ1-1 many TRBV11-3 11 - TGTGCCAGCAGCTTATTGACTGAAGCTTTCTTT CASSLLTEAFF
TRBJ2-3 many TRBV12-3/TRBV12-4 15 TRBD2 TGTGCCAGCAGTTTAGCGCTAGCGGGCACAGATACGCAGTATTTT CASSLALAGTDTQYF
TRBJ2-5 - TRBV24-1 18 TRBD2 TGTGCCACCAGTGACCCCGGGACTAGCGGGAGGGCCGACGAGACCCAGTACTTC CATSDPGTSGRADETQYF
TRBJ2-1 few TRBV4-3 18 TRBD2 TGCGCCAGCAGCCAAGAGGGGGTAGCGGGAGAGGCCTACAATGAGCAGTTCTTC CASSQEGVAGEAYNEQFF
TRBJ2-1 many TRBV20-1 16 TRBD2 TGCAGTGCCCGCCCGGGCGGGAGCGGCTCCTACAATGAGCAGTTCTTC CSARPGGSGSYNEQFF
TRBJ2-7 - TRBV20-1 16 - TGCAGTGCTAGGGGCCCGCGGGCGGGGAGCTCCTACGAGCAGTACTTC CSARGPRAGSSYEQYF
TRBJ2-1 few TRBV29-1 17 TRBD2 TGCAGCGTTGAGGCCGCGGGCGGGAGGGCCGTGAGGAATGAGCAGTTCTTC CSVEAAGGRAVRNEQFF
TRBJ2-1 - TRBV6-2/TRBV6-3 15 TRBD2 TGTGCCAGCTATGATAGACTAGCGGGAGCCCATGAGCAGTTCTTC CASYDRLAGAHEQFF
TRBJ2-7 - TRBV28 15 TRBD1 TGTGCCAGCAGTTCCCCCCGGGACAGGGCCCACGAGCAGTACTTC CASSSPRDRAHEQYF
TRBJ2-3 many TRBV3-1 16 - TGTGCCAGCAGCCAAGATGCCGTACTTAGCACAGATACGCAGTATTTT CASSQDAVLSTDTQYF